These 18 T cell receptor beta chains share one sample of origin, sequenced in a study of regulatory dendritic cells for organ transplantation. Sorted T cells were CFSE-labeled and cultured five to six days with allogeneic regulatory or mature dendritic cells at 1:10. The repertoire was sequenced with immunoSEQ multiplex PCR; TCRdb's copy has only in-frame clones and lacks some. This repertoire shows about 10,000 clones, less than 70% found once; its top ten account for 0.57%. No cognate antigen is known for these TCRs. Sequenced sample: naive CD4+ T cells from blood cultured with dendritic cells. This sample's subset: CD45RA+ naive T cells. Receptors originate from a human donor in good health.

The chain has TRBV19 and TRBJ2-5; a weak D match, TRBD1 (6 bases). CDR1 and CDR2 from the germline V gene are LNHDA and SQIVND (reference sequence). The germline V and J ends were trimmed by 6 bases and 3 bases, with 11 bases remaining between them. CDR3 length: 13 residues. The CDR3 sequence is CASSQGREETQYF. The CDR3 region has the DNA TGTGCCAGTAGCCAGGGGCGAGAAGAGACCCAGTACTTC.

The J gene is TRBJ2-1, the V gene TRBV7-9, with 7 bases aligning to TRBD2. The junction had 9 bases not matched to a gene; V was cut back by 4 bases and J by 0 bases. The CDR3 covers 17 residues. In germline, CDR1 is SEHNR, CDR2 FQNEAQ (reference sequence). In DNA form, the CDR3 reads TGTGCCAGCAGCTCAGGACTAGACCCGTTCTCCTACAATGAGCAGTTCTTC. Protein: CASSSGLDPFSYNEQFF. The full variable domain, in which reference TRBV7-9 and TRBJ2-1 provide the parts outside the CDR3, is DTGVSQNPRHKITKRGQNVTFRCDPISEHNRLYWYRQTLGQGPEFLTYFQNEAQLEKSRLLSDRFSAERPKGSFSTLEIQRTEQGDSAMYLCASSSGLDPFSYNEQFFGPGTRLTVL.

This chain joins TRBV6-5 and TRBJ2-7; TRBD1 agrees at 9 bases. From germline, CDR1 is MNHEY and CDR2 SVGAGI. CDR3 length equals 14 residues. V shed 6 bases, J shed 3 bases, and the junction held 6 bases outside the gene matches. DNA of the CDR3: TGTGCCAGCAGCCTAAGACAGGGGGTCTACGAGCAGTACTTC. Translated: CASSLRQGVYEQYF.

The chain links TRBV29-1 to TRBJ1-2; D possibly corresponds to TRBD1 (6 bases). The germline V and J ends were trimmed by 3 bases and 7 bases, with 9 bases remaining between them. Germline V lookup: CDR1 SQVTM, CDR2 ANQGSEA. CDR3 length: 11 amino acids. The CDR3 coding sequence is TGCAGCGTTGACCAGGGGTCTGGCTACACCTTC. As protein: CSVDQGSGYTF.

V is TRBV10-3 and J is TRBJ1-5, with 8 nucleotides matching TRBD1. The CDR3 has 16 amino acids. Germline V gene sequence: CDR1 ENHRY, CDR2 SYGVKD. V trimming: 5 bases; J trimming: 3 bases; junction bases outside the gene matches: 9. Written as DNA, the CDR3 is TGTGCCATCAGTACCGGGACAGGCGCCCCCAATCAGCCCCAGCATTTT. Its protein is CAISTGTGAPNQPQHF.

The chain carries TRBV19 and TRBJ1-1; the D gene is possibly TRBD1 (5 bases). The CDR3 runs to 16 residues. The germline V gene encodes CDR1 LNHDA and CDR2 SQIVND (reference sequence). Trimming stripped 4 bases from V and 2 bases from J, with 17 bases between. CDR3 nucleotides: TGTGCCAGTAGTAAGGGACTCCAATTCGTTAACACTGAAGCTTTCTTT. This encodes CASSKGLQFVNTEAFF.

This sequence joins TRBV7-9 and TRBJ2-3; 10 bases line up with TRBD1. Germline-derived CDR1 and CDR2 are SEHNR and FQNEAQ (reference sequence). This CDR3 region has 16 residues. V dropped 5 bases and J dropped 6; count of bases not matched to a gene: 11. The CDR3 loop reads CASSRGQGQFLDTQYF. CDR3 nucleotides: TGTGCCAGCAGCAGGGGACAGGGGCAATTTTTGGATACGCAGTATTTT. Drawing the rest from reference TRBV7-9 and TRBJ2-3, the complete variable domain is DTGVSQNPRHKITKRGQNVTFRCDPISEHNRLYWYRQTLGQGPEFLTYFQNEAQLEKSRLLSDRFSAERPKGSFSTLEIQRTEQGDSAMYLCASSRGQGQFLDTQYFGPGTRLTVL.

The chain couples TRBV18 to TRBJ1-2, with D possibly TRBD1 on 5 matching bases. V was pared by 3 bases and J by 5 bases, with 13 bases between. The CDR3 runs 14 residues. The germline gives CDR1 KGHSH, CDR2 LQKENI. CDR3 in amino acids: CASSPAQVEYGYTF. CDR3 bases: TGTGCCAGCTCACCCGCACAGGTGGAGTATGGCTACACCTTC.

The rearrangement joins TRBV5-8 to TRBJ2-5, with D unclear. Germline values: CDR1 SGHTS, CDR2 YDEGEE. This CDR3 is built from 13 residues. Trimming shortened V by 0 bases and J by 5 bases, and 8 bases separated the two germline ends. The DNA for the CDR3 is TGTGCCAGCAGCTTGGCCAGGTCGGAGACCCAGTACTTC. It codes for CASSLARSETQYF.

V gene TRBV9 combines with J gene TRBJ2-6; D may be TRBD1 (5 bases). Germline V CDR1 and CDR2: SGDLS, YYNGEE. The V gene lost 0 bases and the J gene lost 1 base, with 5 bases spanning the gap. This CDR3 has 15 amino acids. The CDR3 DNA reads as TGTGCCAGCAGCGTAGGACAGTCTGGGGCCAACGTCCTGACTTTC. Translating it yields CASSVGQSGANVLTF.

This chain joins TRBV6-1 and TRBJ1-4, with D possibly being TRBD1 (5 bases). The CDR3 is 13 amino acids. CDR1 is MNHNS, CDR2 SASEGT, per germline. Trimming removed 3 bases from V and 7 bases from J, with 9 bases in between. The CDR3: CASSDGRGEKLFF. The CDR3, as DNA: TGTGCCAGCAGTGACGGGAGGGGTGAAAAACTGTTTTTT.

The J gene is TRBJ1-5, the V gene TRBV18; 7 bases agree with TRBD1. Germline V CDR1 and CDR2: KGHSH, LQKENI. V shed 2 bases, J shed 1 base, and the junction held 5 bases outside the gene matches. This CDR3 region has 16 residues. The chain's CDR3 is CASSPAGTASNQPQHF. CDR3 nucleotides: TGTGCCAGCTCACCAGCCGGGACAGCGAGCAATCAGCCCCAGCATTTT.

This chain joins TRBV9 and TRBJ2-5, with D possibly being TRBD1 (6 bases). V shed 0 bases and J shed 2 bases, with 8 bases lying between them. This CDR3 spans 14 amino acids. Germline V lookup: CDR1 SGDLS, CDR2 YYNGEE. CDR3 amino acids: CASSVGGQQETQYF. The CDR3 DNA reads as TGTGCCAGCAGCGTAGGGGGGCAGCAAGAGACCCAGTACTTC.

This rearrangement joins TRBV19 to TRBJ2-3, with TRBD2 identical over 12 bases. The V gene end was trimmed by 5 bases and the J gene end by 4 bases; junction bases not matched to a gene: 4. CDR3 length equals 15 residues. Per the germline V gene, CDR1 is LNHDA and CDR2 is SQIVND (reference sequence). Here the CDR3 reads CASSRTSGESDTQYF. CDR3 DNA: TGTGCCAGTAGTCGGACTAGCGGGGAATCAGATACGCAGTATTTT.

This sequence joins TRBV15 and TRBJ2-1, with 10 positions matching TRBD2. V lost 5 bases, J lost 0 bases, and 4 bases stayed unmatched. The CDR3 totals 16 residues. The germline CDR1 and CDR2 sequences are LNHNV and YYDKDF (reference sequence). In DNA, the CDR3 is TGTGCCACCAGCGTGATAGCGGGGGGCTCCTACAATGAGCAGTTCTTC. Residues: CATSVIAGGSYNEQFF.

This clone appeared once. V gene TRBV7-2 combines with J gene TRBJ1-5; TRBD1 agrees at 8 bases. There are 14 residues in the CDR3. Germline assignment: CDR1 SGHTA and CDR2 FQGNSA. The J segment lost 6 bases and the V segment lost 3 bases, leaving 4 bases of the junction unmatched. CDR3 loop: CASSFDRGAQPQHF. The CDR3 DNA reads as TGTGCCAGCAGCTTCGACAGGGGTGCTCAGCCCCAGCATTTT. The complete variable domain, with remaining parts taken from reference TRBV7-2 and TRBJ1-5, reads GAGVSQSPSNKVTEKGKDVELRCDPISGHTALYWYRQSLGQGLEFLIYFQGNSAPDKSGLPSDRFSAERTGGSVSTLTIQRTQQEDSAVYLCASSFDRGAQPQHFGDGTRLSIL.

A word on this clone: A junction end diverges from the germline sequence, so it may reflect a read error. The V and J genes are TRBV2 and TRBJ2-1; 7 bases agree with TRBD1. Germline loops: CDR1 SNHLY, CDR2 FYNNEI. This CDR3 comprises 15 residues. CDR3 DNA: TGTGCCAGCAGTGTCGGCGTACGAACAGGGGATGAGCAGCTCTTC. Its translation is CASSVGVRTGDEQLF.

The rearrangement uses TRBV6-5 and TRBJ2-3; tentatively, D is TRBD2 (6 bases). Trimming shortened V by 2 bases and J by 6 bases, and 12 bases separated the two germline ends. The germline gives CDR1 MNHEY, CDR2 SVGAGI. The length of the CDR3 is 14 residues. In DNA form, the CDR3 reads TGTGCCAGCAGTTACCCGGGGGATTCGGATACGCAGTATTTT. Protein: CASSYPGDSDTQYF.